Reported below is one T cell receptor beta chain. The target of this receptor is not known. Base qualities are not at hand, and no much larger clone is one base apart. The cysteine opens and the phenylalanine closes a CDR3 of 17 amino acids. CDR3 DNA is the only sequence kept; it has 51 bases, read in frame from the first base. Sequences SGHDT (CDR1) and YYEEEE (CDR2) are obtained from the germline V gene. Trimmed from V: 4 bases; trimmed from J: 2 bases; junction bases lacking a gene match: 12. The time point label of this sample denotes: cycle 4 day 1 (C4D1), after less than 7 weeks of nivolumab. Every trial patient had relapsed following autologous stem cell transplantation, and prior brentuximab vedotin exposure was what differed among cohorts A, B and C. A Miltenyi CD4+ T cell isolation kit was used for magnetic negative selection to purify CD4+ T cells from thawed PBMCs. A total of under 70 patients with relapsed/refractory classical Hodgkin lymphoma made up the trial cohort, and each patient's best overall response was complete response, partial response or progressive disease. In the multi-cohort phase II CheckMate 205 trial, trial patients received single-agent nivolumab. An independent review committee assessed best overall response by applying the 2007 International Working Group response criteria. Trial PBMCs were obtained immediately prior to nivolumab initiation (C1D1) and on therapy at cycle 2 day 1 and cycle 4 day 1. Peripheral blood was collected in 8 mL Vacutainer Cell Preparation Tubes, from which PBMCs were isolated by centrifugation and then cryopreserved. Purified CD4+ and CD8+ fractions were prepared only for cases where an additional PBMC sample was available. Magnetically labelled cells were removed on LS columns in a quadroMACS separator, and the flow-through was collected as the purified fraction.

The data derive from a study of PD-1 blockade in classical Hodgkin lymphoma (dated by TCRdb to 2018 to 2021). The study in broad terms: Nivolumab dosing was 3 mg/kg intravenously every 2 weeks, continuing until either disease progression or unacceptable toxicity. To define a peripheral blood immune signature of response to PD-1 blockade in classical Hodgkin lymphoma, the study combined TCR beta sequencing with CyTOF. The investigation overall reported the following: Lower diversity was seen in patients whose nivolumab began less than 1 year after ASCT, and these patients were left out of later analyses so that immune reconstitution would not confound the results. Only a single clinical trial cohort was studied, and what caused the repertoire differences, possibly disease activity or prior therapy, remained undefined. Among trial patients, those achieving complete response had baseline diversity similar to that of newly diagnosed patients, while diversity was significantly lower in partial responders and progressors. By C4D1, a significant rise was seen in CD4+ TCR diversity but not in CD8+ TCR diversity (p=0.0027 vs p=0.16), and the rise was most apparent among complete responders (p=0.02). Baseline TCR diversity was reported to be lower in newly diagnosed patients than in healthy donors, and even lower in relapsed/refractory patients.

The Qiagen DNeasy kit was used to extract genomic DNA from unsorted PBMCs and from the negatively selected CD4+ and CD8+ fractions. TCR beta CDR3 regions were amplified by immunoSEQ multiplex PCR using primers annealing to V and J segments. A synthetic immune receptor repertoire was used to minimize amplification bias, and any remaining bias was removed computationally after sequencing. On the study's bioinformatics: Custom Python scripts were used to quantify repertoire diversity as the Shannon entropy index. Unsorted, CD4+ and CD8+ repertoires were analyzed separately, except for combined analyses in which CD4+ and CD8+ sequences were merged in silico. Clonal expansion was defined as a frequency increase of at least 2-fold after treatment compared with C1D1, and clones undetected at baseline were assigned a pseudocount of 0.5. Clones with 0 or 1 copy at C1D1 were defined as singleton clones, while clones with 2 or more copies were defined as non-singleton clones. Clones expanded in unsorted samples were annotated as CD4+, CD8+ or unknown by matching protein sequences in sorted samples from the same patient. Wilcoxon tests on paired samples were used to test diversity changes from C1D1 to C4D1. What TCRdb holds here is the immuneACCESS table cut down to in-frame rearrangements. Part of the clones is not present; checked against another copy, under half of the missing clones reflect an unresolved V gene, and the others are unexplained. That table furnishes V, J and clone size, whereas the DNA furnished D and trimming. The table for this sample lists roughly 30,000 clones; around 85% of them were counted only once. Over 0.5% of the sample goes to the ten largest clones.

This TCR was sampled from a human donor with classical Hodgkin lymphoma. The V and J genes are TRBV5-6 and TRBJ2-3; the junction holds 8 bases that match TRBD2. The material was CD4+ T cells from blood, obtained before the fourth cycle of nivolumab. The encoded CDR3 is CASSPGHWTSTTDTQYF. At the DNA level, the sequence is TGTGCCAGCAGCCCCGGACATTGGACTAGCACCACAGATACGCAGTATTTT.